This T cell receptor (beta chain) derives from a study of Ad26.COV2.S vaccination and SARS-CoV-2 variants (dated by TCRdb to about 2021). Context from the whole study: Donors in the vaccine arm were drawn from COV1001, a phase I-IIa trial of Ad26.COV2.S in healthy adults that was multicentre, randomized, double-blind and placebo-controlled. A total of around 32 samples were included in the TCR-sequenced set, comprising around 19 Ad26.COV2.S vaccine recipients, 5 placebo recipients and 8 SARS-CoV-2 convalescent individuals. Sequencing of the TCRbeta repertoire served to evaluate the specificity and breadth of SARS-CoV-2-reactive T cell receptors following Ad26.COV2.S vaccination. Ad26.COV2.S was administered intramuscularly at a dose of 5x10^10 or 1x10^11 viral particles, either as one shot or as two shots given 56 days apart. Throughout the experiments and outcome assessment, investigators stayed blinded to trial group allocation. Trial participants were randomized into five groups of five, in which low-dose or high-dose Ad26.COV2.S was given once or twice, or placebo was given on both occasions. Broad study findings and their caveats: After vaccination, substantial breadth of spike-specific CD8+ and CD4+ T cell responses was reported. Vaccine and placebo recipients had comparable non-spike TCR breadth, which fits with the vaccine containing only spike. The authors noted that the TCR breadth and depth analyses may have underestimated total T cell responses. Ad26.COV2.S recipients had higher spike-specific TCR breadth than placebo recipients (P = 0.0014). The study lacked the statistical power to compare responses across vaccine doses or regimens.

The germline V gene supplies CDR1 SGHRS and CDR2 YFSETQ. V lost 1 base and J lost 5 bases; the stretch between them is 12 bases long. Including cysteine and phenylalanine, the CDR3 has 15 amino acids. Only CDR3 DNA is held: 45 bases, read in frame from base 1. This clone showed up just a few times. No cognate antigen has been identified for it. Within one base of it there is no much larger clone, and no base qualities were kept. TCRbeta CDR3 regions were sequenced with the immunoSEQ Assay. After extraction, genomic DNA underwent amplification by bias-controlled multiplex PCR, followed by high-throughput sequencing. From the authors' description of their analysis: Collapsing and filtering of sequences were performed to quantify the absolute abundance of each unique TCRbeta CDR3 region. Usable DNA was measured by amplifying reference genes present in all nucleated cells, and TCRbeta template counts were normalized to that usable DNA to estimate T cell fraction. Repertoire TCRs were annotated as SARS-CoV-2-specific when V gene, CDR3 amino acid sequence and J gene were exactly matched to a known reactive TCR set. MIRA supplied the reference SARS-CoV-2 TCR set, which was filtered for enrichment in COVID-19-positive ImmuneCODE repertoires so that public or cross-reactive TCRs were removed. Using the MIRA antigens, annotated TCRs were further analysed by specific ORF or by position within an ORF. Breadth was defined as annotated unique rearrangements over total unique productive rearrangements; depth was the summed frequency of those rearrangements. Two-sided Wilcoxon rank-sum tests were applied when comparing TCR breadth between groups. TCRdb took over this immuneACCESS table, retaining in-frame rearrangements with V and J assigned. Such tables are incomplete; in checked studies, under half of the missing clones stem from an unresolved V gene, and the remainder is unexplained. V and J calls and clone size follow that table, whereas D and trimming were derived from the DNA. This sample comprises 350,000 to 500,000 clones, 75% to 90% of them detected only once. Jointly, the top ten make up approximately 2.5% of the sample.

Interpreted using the paper, the treatment or condition label stands for: about 20 received Ad26.COV2.S at low or high dose, single or two shots; roughly 5 received placebo; per-sample allocation not given. Repertoires of vaccine and placebo recipients were sequenced from samples taken on day 63 after the first injection. In Cohort 1b, about 25 adults aged 18-55 years were enrolled at a single site in Boston, USA, between 29 July and 7 August 2020. As a vaccine, Ad26.COV2.S was a replication-incompetent adenovirus type 26 vector that expressed a prefusion-stabilized SARS-CoV-2 spike protein derived from the original Wuhan strain.

This specimen was peripheral blood, taken in a trial of Ad26.COV2.S vaccine versus placebo. Recombination joined TRBV5-1 with TRBJ2-2; the D gene remains uncertain. The TCR was taken from a person aged 18 to 65 who received the Ad26.COV2.S COVID-19 vaccine or a placebo. The CDR3 loop reads CASSLRWIGTGELFF. The DNA sequence follows: TGCGCCAGCAGCTTGCGGTGGATTGGAACCGGGGAGCTGTTTTTT.